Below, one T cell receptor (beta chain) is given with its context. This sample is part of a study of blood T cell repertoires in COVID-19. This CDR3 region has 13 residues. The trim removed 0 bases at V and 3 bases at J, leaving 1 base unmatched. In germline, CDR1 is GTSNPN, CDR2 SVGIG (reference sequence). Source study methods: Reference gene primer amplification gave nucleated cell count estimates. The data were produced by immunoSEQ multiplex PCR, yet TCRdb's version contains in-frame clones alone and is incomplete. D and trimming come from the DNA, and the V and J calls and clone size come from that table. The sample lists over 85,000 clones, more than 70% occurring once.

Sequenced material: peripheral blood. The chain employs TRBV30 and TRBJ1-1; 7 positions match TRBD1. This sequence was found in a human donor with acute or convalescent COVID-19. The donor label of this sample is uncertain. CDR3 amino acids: CAWSVQGYTEAFF. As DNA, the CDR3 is TGTGCCTGGAGTGTACAGGGGTACACTGAAGCTTTCTTT.